This TCR beta chain was recorded in a study of CD4+ T cells in melanoma. The germline gives CDR1 SEHNR, CDR2 FQNEAQ (reference sequence). The CDR3 length is 11 residues. Trimming pared 3 bases from V and 8 bases from J, leaving 4 bases between. Sequencing was performed with immunoSEQ multiplex PCR; in TCRdb, only in-frame clones are kept and a portion is missing. The sample lists roughly 140,000 clones; around 90% were seen once. The sequence derives from a human donor with melanoma. This chain joins TRBV7-9 and TRBJ1-4; no definite D call. The CDR3: CASSFSEKLFF. The CDR3, as DNA: TGTGCCAGCAGCTTTAGCGAAAAACTGTTTTTT.